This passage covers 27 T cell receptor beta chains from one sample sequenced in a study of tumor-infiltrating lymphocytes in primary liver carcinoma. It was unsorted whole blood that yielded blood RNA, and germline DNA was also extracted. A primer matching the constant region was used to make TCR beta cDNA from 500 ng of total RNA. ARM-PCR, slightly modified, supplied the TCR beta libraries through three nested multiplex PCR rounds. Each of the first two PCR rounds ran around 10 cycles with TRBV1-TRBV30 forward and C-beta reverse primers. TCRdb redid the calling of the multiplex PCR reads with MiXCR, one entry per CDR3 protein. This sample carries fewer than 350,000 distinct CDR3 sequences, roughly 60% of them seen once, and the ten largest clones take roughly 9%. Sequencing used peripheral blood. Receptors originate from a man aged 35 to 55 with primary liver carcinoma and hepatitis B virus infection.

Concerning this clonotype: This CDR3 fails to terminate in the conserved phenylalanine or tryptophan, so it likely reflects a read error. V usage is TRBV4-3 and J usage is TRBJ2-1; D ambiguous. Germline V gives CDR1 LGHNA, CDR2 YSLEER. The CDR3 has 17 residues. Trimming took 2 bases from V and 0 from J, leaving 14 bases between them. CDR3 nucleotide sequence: TGCGCCAGCAGCCAAAGATGGTCCCGTAGCTCCTACAATGAGCAGTTCTTA. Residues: CASSQRWSRSSYNEQFL.

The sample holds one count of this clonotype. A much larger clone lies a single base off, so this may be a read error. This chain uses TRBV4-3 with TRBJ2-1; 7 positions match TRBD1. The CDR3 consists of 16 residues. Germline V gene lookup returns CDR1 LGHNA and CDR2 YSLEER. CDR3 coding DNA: TGCTCCAGCAGCCGAGAACCGGGACAGCTCTACAATGAGCAGTTCTTC. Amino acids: CSSSREPGQLYNEQFF.

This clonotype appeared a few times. CDR3 DNA sequence: TGTGCCAGCAAGCCGGGACAGGGGAATGACTATGGCTACACCTTC. Translated, it gives CASKPGQGNDYGYTF. The V call is TRBV6-4, the J call TRBJ1-2, with 10 bases fitting TRBD1. J lost 3 bases, V lost 7 bases, and 8 bases had no gene match. This CDR3 region has 15 residues. CDR1 is MRHNA and CDR2 is SNTAGT in the germline V gene.

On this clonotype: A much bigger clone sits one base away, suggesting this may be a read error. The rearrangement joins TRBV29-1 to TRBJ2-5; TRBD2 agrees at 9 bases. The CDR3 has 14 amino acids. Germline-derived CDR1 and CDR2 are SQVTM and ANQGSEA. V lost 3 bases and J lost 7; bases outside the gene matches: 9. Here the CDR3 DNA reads TGCAGCGTTGATAGTGGCGGGAGGGGCGGGACCCAGTACTTC. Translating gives CSVDSGGRGGTQYF.

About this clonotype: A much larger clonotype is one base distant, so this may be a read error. The CDR3 reads CASSLQGYDQYF. CDR3 DNA sequence: TGTGCCAGCAGCTTACAGGGTTACGACCAGTACTTC. This sequence joins TRBV7-8 and TRBJ2-7, with D possibly TRBD1 on 5 matching bases. CDR3 size: 12 residues. Germline CDR1 and CDR2: SGHVS and FQNEAQ.

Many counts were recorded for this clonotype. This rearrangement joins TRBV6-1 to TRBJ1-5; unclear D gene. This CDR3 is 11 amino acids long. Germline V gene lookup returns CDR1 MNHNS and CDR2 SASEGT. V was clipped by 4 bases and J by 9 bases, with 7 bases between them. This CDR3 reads CASSASRPQHF. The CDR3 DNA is TGTGCCAGCAGTGCCAGTCGGCCCCAGCATTTT.

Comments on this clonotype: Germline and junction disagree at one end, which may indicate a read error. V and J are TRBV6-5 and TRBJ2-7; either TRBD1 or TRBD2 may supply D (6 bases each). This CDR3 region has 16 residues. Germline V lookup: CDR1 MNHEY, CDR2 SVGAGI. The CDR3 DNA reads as TGTGCCAGCAGTTACTCCGGGATAGGGGGGTCCTGCGAGCAGTACTTC. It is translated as CASSYSGIGGSCEQYF.

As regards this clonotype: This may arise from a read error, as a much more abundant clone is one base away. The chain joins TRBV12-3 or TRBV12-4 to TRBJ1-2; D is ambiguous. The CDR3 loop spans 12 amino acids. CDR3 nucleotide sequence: TGTGCCAGCAGTTTTGAGGGCTATGGCTACGCCTTC. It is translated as CASSFEGYGYAF.

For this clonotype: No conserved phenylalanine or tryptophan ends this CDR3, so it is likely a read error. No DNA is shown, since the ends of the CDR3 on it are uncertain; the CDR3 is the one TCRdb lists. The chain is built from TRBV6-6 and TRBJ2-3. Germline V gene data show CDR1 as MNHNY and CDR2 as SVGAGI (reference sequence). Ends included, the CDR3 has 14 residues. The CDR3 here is CASSYSRMTDTQYS.

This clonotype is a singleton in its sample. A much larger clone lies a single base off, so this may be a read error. CDR3 protein: CASSQEGQRTDTQHF. The CDR3 nucleotides are TGTGCCAGCAGCCAAGAGGGACAGCGCACAGATACGCAGCATTTT. V and J are TRBV14 and TRBJ2-3, with TRBD1 matching over 7 bases. The assigned J gene may be wrong: the sequence end matches TRBJ1-5 better. CDR1 and CDR2 from the germline V gene are SGHDN and FVKESK. This CDR3 comprises 15 residues.

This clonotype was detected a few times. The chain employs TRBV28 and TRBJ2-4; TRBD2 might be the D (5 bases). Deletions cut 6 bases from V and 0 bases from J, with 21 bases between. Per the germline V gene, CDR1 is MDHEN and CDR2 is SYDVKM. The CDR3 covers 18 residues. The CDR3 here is CASSRGLRRSLAKNIQYF. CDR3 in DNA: TGTGCCAGCAGCCGAGGTTTGAGGAGGTCTTTAGCCAAAAACATTCAGTACTTC.

CDR3 residues: CASSLGAGTPETQYF. The CDR3 bases are TGCGCCAGCAGCTTGGGGGCGGGAACGCCAGAGACCCAGTACTTC. The rearrangement links TRBV5-1 to TRBJ2-5, with D possibly being TRBD2 (6 bases). V gave up 0 bases and J gave up 4 bases, with 13 bases separating them. This CDR3 comprises 15 residues. In germline, CDR1 is SGHRS, CDR2 YFSETQ.

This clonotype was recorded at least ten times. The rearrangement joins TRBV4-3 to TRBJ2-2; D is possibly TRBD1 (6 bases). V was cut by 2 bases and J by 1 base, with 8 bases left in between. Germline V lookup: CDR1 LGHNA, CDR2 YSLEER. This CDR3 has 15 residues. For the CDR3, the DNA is TGCGCCAGCAGCCAAATACAGGGGAACACCGGGGAGCTGTTTTTT. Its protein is CASSQIQGNTGELFF.

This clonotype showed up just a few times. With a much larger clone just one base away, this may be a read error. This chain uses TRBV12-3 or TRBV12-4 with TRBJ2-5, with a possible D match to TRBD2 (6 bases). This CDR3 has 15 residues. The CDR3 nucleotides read TGTGCCTGCAGTTTGTCCCGCGGGAACCAAGAGACCCAGTACTTC. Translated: CACSLSRGNQETQYF.

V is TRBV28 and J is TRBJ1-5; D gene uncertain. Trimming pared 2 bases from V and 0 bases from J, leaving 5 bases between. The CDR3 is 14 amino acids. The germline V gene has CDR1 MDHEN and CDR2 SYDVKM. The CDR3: CASSLTISNQPQHF. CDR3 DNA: TGTGCCAGCAGTTTAACAATTAGCAATCAGCCCCAGCATTTT.

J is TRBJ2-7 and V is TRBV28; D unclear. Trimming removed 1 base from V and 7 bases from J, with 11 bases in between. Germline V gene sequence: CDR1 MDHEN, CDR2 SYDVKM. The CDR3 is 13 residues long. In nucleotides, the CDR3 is TGTGCCAGCAGTTTATCTCGTCGTGGAGAGCAGTACTTC. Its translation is CASSLSRRGEQYF. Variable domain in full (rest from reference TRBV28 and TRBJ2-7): DVKVTQSSRYLVKRTGEKVFLECVQDMDHENMFWYRQDPGLGLRLIYFSYDVKMKEKGDIPEGYSVSREKKERFSLILESASTNQTSMYLCASSLSRRGEQYFGPGTRLTVT.

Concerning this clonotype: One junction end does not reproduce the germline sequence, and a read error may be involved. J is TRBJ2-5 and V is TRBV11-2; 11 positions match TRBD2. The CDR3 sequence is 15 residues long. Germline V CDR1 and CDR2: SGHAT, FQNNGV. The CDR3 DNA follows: TGTGCCAGCAGCAAGGGACTAGCGGTCCAAGAGACGCAGTACTTC. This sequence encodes CASSKGLAVQETQYF.

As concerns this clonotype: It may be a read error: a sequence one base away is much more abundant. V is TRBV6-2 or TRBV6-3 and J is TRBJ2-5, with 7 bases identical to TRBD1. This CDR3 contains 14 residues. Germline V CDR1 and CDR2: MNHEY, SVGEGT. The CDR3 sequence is CTSRGSDRQETQYF. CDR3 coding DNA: TGTACCAGCAGGGGGTCGGACAGACAAGAGACCCAGTACTTC.

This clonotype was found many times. This chain's CDR3 is CASSYPGLAGWVTGELFF. CDR3 nucleotide sequence: TGTGCCAGCAGTTACCCTGGACTAGCGGGATGGGTAACCGGGGAGCTGTTTTTT. This chain uses TRBV12-3 or TRBV12-4 with TRBJ2-2, with 12 bases aligning to TRBD2. There are 18 residues in the CDR3. The V and J ends lost 4 bases and 5 bases, in that order; junction bases with no gene match: 11.

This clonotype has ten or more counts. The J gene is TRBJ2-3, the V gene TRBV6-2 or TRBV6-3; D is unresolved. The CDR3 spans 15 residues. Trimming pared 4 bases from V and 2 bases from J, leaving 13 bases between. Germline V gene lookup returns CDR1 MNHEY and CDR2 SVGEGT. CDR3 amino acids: CASSSERKVTDTQYF. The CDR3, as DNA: TGTGCCAGCAGTTCCGAAAGAAAGGTCACAGATACGCAGTATTTT.

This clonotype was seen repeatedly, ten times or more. CDR3 amino acids: CASSFGLREGETQYF. The CDR3 DNA reads TGTGCCAGCAGCTTCGGGTTACGGGAGGGCGAAACCCAGTACTTC. The V call is TRBV11-2, the J call TRBJ2-5, with 8 bases identical to TRBD2. This CDR3 contains 15 residues. Per germline, CDR1 SGHAT and CDR2 FQNNGV. Losses at the gene ends were 3 bases for V and 8 bases for J; bases not matched to a gene: 11. The variable domain in full, with the rest retrieved from reference TRBV11-2 and TRBJ2-5, is EAGVAQSPRYKIIEKRQSVAFWCNPISGHATLYWYQQILGQGPKLLIQFQNNGVVDDSQLPKDRFSAERLKGVDSTLKIQPAKLEDSAVYLCASSFGLREGETQYFGPGTRLLVL.

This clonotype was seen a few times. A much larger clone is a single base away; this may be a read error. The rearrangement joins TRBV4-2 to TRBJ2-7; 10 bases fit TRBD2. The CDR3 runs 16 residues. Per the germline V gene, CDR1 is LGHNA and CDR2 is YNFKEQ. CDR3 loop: CVSSQDVLAGGGEQYF. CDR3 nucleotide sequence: TGTGTCAGCAGCCAAGACGTGTTAGCGGGAGGAGGGGAGCAGTACTTC.

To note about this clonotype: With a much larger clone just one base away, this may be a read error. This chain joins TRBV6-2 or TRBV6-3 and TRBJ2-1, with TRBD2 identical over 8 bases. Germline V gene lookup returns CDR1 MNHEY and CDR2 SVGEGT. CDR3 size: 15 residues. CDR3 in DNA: TGTACCAGCAGCTCGAGCGGGAGCTCCTACAATGAGCAGTTCTTC. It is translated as CTSSSSGSSYNEQFF.

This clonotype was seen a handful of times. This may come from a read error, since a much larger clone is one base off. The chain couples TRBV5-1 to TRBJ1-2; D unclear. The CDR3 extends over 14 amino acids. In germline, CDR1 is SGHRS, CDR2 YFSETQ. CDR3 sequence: CASSPASGGYGYAF. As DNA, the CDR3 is TGCGCCAGCAGCCCCGCGTCAGGAGGCTATGGCTACGCCTTC.

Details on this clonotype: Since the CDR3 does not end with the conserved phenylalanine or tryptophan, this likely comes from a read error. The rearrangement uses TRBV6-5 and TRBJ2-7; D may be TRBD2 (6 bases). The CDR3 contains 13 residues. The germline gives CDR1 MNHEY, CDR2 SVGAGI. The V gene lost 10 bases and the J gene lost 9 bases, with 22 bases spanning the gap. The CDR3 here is CAILTGERDGQYL. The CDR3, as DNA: TGTGCCATCCTAACGGGGGAGCGAGACGGGCAGTACCTC.

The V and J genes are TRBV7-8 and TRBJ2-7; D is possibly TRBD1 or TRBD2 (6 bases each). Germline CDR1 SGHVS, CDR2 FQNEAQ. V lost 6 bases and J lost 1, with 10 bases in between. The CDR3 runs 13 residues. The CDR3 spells CASRRGGSYEQYF. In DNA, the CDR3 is TGTGCCAGCAGGCGAGGGGGGTCCTACGAGCAGTACTTC.

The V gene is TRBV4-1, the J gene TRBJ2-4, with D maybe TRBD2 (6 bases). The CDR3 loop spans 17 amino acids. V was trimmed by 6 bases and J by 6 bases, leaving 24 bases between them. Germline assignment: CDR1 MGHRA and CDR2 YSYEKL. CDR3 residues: CASRQPPSGVWGNIQYF. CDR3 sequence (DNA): TGCGCCAGCAGGCAACCCCCCTCGGGGGTCTGGGGAAACATTCAGTACTTC.